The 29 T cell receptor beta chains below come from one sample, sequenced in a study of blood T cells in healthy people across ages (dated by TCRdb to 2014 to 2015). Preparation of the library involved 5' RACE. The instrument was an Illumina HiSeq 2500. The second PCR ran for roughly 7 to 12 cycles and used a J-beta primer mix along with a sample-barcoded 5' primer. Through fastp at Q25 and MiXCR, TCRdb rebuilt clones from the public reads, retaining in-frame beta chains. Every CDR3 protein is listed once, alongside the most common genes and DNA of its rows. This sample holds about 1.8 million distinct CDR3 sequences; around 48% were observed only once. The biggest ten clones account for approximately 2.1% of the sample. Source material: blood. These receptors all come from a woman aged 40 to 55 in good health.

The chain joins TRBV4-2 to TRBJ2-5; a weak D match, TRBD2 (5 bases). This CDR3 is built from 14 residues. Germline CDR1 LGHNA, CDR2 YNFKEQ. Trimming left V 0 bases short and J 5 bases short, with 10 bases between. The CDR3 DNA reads TGTGCCAGCAGCCAAGAACTAGTATGGGAGACCCAGTACTTC. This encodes CASSQELVWETQYF.

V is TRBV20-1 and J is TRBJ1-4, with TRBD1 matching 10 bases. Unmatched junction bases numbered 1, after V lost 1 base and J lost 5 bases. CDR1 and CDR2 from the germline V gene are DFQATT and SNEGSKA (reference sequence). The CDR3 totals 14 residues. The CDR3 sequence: CSARGQGANEKLFF. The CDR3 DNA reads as TGCAGTGCTAGAGGACAGGGGGCAAATGAAAAACTGTTTTTT.

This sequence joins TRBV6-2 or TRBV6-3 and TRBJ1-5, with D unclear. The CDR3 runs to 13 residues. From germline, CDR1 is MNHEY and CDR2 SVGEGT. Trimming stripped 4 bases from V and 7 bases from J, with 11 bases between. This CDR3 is CASSWFPSQPQHF. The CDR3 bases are TGTGCCAGCAGTTGGTTCCCTAGCCAGCCCCAGCATTTT.

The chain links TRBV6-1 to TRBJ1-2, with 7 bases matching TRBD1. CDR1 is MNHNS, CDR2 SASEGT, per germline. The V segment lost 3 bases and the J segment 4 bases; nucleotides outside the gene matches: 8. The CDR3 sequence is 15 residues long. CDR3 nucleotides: TGTGCCAGCAGTGAGGGGACAGCATACATCTATGGCTACACCTTC. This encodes CASSEGTAYIYGYTF.

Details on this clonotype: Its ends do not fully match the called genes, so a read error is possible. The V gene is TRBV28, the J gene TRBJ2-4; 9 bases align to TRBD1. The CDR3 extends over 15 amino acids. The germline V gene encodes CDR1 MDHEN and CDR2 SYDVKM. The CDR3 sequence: CASSSRGTGLTIQYF. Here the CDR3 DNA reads TGTGCTAGCAGTTCCAGGGGGACAGGGCTCACCATTCAGTACTTC. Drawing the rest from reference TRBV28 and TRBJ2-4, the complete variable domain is DVKVTQSSRYLVKRTGEKVFLECVQDMDHENMFWYRQDPGLGLRLIYFSYDVKMKEKGDIPEGYSVSREKKERFSLILESASTNQTSMYLCASSSRGTGLTIQYFGAGTRLSVL.

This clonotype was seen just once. The CDR3 reads CASSLAGAFNQPQHF. The CDR3 nucleotides read TGTGCCAGCAGTTTAGCGGGGGCCTTCAATCAGCCCCAGCATTTT. V gene TRBV28 combines with J gene TRBJ1-5, with D maybe TRBD1 (6 bases). Trimming cost V 2 bases and J 3 bases, with 11 bases left between them. The CDR3 spans 15 residues. Per germline, CDR1 MDHEN and CDR2 SYDVKM.

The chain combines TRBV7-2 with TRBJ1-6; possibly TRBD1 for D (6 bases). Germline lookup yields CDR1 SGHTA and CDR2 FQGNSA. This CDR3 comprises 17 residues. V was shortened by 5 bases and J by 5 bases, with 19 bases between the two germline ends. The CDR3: CASSPRGRGADNSPLHF. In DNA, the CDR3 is TGTGCCAGCAGCCCCCGCGGGAGGGGGGCCGATAATTCACCCCTCCACTTT.

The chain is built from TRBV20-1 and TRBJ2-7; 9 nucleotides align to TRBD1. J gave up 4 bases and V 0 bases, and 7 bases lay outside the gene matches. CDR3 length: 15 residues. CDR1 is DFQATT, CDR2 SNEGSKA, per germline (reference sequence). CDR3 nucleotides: TGCAGTGCTAGAGAGGTCGGACAGGGGATATACGAGCAGTACTTC. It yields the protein CSAREVGQGIYEQYF.

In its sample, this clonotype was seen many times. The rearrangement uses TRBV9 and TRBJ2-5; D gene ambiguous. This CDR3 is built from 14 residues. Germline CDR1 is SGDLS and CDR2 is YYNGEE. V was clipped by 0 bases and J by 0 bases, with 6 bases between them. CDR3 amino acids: CASSVVADQETQYF. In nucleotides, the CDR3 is TGTGCCAGCAGCGTAGTGGCAGACCAAGAGACCCAGTACTTC.

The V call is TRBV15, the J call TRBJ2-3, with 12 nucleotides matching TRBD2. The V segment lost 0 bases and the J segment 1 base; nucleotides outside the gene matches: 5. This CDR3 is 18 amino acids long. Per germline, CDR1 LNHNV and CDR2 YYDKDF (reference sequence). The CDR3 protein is CATSREGRTSGGTDTQYF. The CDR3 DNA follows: TGTGCCACCAGCAGAGAGGGCCGGACTAGCGGGGGCACAGATACGCAGTATTTT.

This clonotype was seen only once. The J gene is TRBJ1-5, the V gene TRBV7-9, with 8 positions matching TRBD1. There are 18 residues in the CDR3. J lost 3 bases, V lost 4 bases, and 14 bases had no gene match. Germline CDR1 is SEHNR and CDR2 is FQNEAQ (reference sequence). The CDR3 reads CASSSTGTGTPYNQPQHF. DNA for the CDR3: TGTGCCAGCAGCTCGACCGGGACAGGCACCCCTTACAATCAGCCCCAGCATTTT. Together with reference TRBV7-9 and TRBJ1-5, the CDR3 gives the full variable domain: DTGVSQNPRHKITKRGQNVTFRCDPISEHNRLYWYRQTLGQGPEFLTYFQNEAQLEKSRLLSDRFSAERPKGSFSTLEIQRTEQGDSAMYLCASSSTGTGTPYNQPQHFGDGTRLSIL.

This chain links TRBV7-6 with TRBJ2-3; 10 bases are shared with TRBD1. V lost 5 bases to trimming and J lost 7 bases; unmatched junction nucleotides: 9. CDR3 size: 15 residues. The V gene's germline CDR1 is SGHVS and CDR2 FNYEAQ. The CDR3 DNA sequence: TGTGCCAGCAGCACCCGACAGGGGGCAATGAATACGCAGTATTTT. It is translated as CASSTRQGAMNTQYF.

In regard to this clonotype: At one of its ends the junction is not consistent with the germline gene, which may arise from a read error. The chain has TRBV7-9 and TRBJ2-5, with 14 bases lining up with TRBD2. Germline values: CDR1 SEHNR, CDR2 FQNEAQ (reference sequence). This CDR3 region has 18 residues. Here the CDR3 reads CVSSLSSGLAGVQETQYF. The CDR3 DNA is TGTGTCAGCAGCCTCTCCTCGGGACTAGCGGGGGTCCAAGAGACCCAGTACTTC.

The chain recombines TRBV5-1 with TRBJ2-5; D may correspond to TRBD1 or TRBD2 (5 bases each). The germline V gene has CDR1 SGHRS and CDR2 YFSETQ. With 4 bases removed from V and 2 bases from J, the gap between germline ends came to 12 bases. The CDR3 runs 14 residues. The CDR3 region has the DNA TGCGCCAGCAGCCTGGAGGACATACAAGAGACCCAGTACTTC. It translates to CASSLEDIQETQYF.

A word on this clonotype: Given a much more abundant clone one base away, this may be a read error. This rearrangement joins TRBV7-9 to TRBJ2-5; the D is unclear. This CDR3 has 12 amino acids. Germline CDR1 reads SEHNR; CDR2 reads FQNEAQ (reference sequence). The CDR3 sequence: CSSSLMGETQYF. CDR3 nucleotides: TGTTCCAGCAGCTTAATGGGGGAGACCCAGTACTTC.

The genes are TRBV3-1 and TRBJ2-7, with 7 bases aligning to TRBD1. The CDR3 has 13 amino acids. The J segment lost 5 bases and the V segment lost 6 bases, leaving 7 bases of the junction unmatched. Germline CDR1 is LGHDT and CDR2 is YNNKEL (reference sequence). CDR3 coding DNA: TGTGCCAGCAGGCCTACAGGGGTTGACGAGCAGTACTTC. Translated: CASRPTGVDEQYF.

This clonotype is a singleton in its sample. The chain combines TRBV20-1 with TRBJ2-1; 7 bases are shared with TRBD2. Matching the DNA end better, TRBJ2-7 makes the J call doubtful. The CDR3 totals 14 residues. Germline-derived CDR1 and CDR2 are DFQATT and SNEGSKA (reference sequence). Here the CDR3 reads CSASPGGVYNEQYF. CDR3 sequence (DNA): TGCAGTGCTAGTCCGGGGGGTGTTTACAATGAGCAGTACTTC.

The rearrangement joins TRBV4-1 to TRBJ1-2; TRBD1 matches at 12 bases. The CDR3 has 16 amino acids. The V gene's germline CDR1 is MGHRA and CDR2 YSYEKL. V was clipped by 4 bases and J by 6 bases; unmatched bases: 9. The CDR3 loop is CASSRLGTGGSHGYTF. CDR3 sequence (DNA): TGCGCCAGCAGCCGACTGGGGACAGGGGGCTCTCATGGCTACACCTTC.

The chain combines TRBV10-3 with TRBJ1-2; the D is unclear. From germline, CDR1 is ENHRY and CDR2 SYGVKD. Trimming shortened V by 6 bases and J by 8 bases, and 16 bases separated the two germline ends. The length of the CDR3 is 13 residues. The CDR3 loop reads CAIRREGREGYTF. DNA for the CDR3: TGTGCCATCAGGAGAGAAGGGCGGGAGGGCTACACCTTC.

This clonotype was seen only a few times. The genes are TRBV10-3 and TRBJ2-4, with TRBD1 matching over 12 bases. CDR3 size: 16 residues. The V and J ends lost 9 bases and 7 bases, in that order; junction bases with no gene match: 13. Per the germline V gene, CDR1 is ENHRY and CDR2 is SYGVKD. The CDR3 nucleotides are TGTGCCATATCCGGGACAGGGGGCGCATCTCGCAACATTCAGTACTTC. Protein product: CAISGTGGASRNIQYF.

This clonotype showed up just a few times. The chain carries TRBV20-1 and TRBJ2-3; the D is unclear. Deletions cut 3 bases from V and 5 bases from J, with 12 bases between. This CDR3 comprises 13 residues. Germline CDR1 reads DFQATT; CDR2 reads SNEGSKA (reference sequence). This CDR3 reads CSARKVDGDTQYF. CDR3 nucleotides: TGCAGTGCTAGGAAGGTAGACGGAGATACGCAGTATTTT.

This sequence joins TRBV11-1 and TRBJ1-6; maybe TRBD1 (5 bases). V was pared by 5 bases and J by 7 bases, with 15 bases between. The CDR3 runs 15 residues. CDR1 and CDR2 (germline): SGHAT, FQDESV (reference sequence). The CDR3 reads CASSKRGGGNSPLHF. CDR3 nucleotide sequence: TGTGCCAGCAGCAAGAGGGGAGGCGGGAATTCACCCCTCCACTTT.

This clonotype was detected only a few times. CDR3 in DNA: TGCAGTGCCATGGACAGCACTAGCTCCTACGAGCAGTACTTC. Translating it yields CSAMDSTSSYEQYF. This chain uses TRBV20-1 with TRBJ2-7, with a weak D call TRBD1 (6 bases). The CDR3 runs 14 residues. V gave up 6 bases and J gave up 0 bases, with 15 bases separating them. The germline gives CDR1 DFQATT, CDR2 SNEGSKA (reference sequence).

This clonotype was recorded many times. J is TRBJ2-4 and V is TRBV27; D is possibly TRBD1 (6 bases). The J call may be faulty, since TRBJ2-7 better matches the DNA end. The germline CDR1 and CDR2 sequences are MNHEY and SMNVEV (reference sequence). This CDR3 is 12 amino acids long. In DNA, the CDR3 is TGTGCCAGCAGTTTATGGGGGCGCGAGCAGTACTTC. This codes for CASSLWGREQYF.

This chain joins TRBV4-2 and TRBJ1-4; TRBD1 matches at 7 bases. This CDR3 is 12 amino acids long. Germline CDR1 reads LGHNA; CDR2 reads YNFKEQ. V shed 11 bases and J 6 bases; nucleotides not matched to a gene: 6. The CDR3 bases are TGTGCCTCGACAGGGACGGATGAAAAACTGTTTTTT. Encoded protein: CASTGTDEKLFF.

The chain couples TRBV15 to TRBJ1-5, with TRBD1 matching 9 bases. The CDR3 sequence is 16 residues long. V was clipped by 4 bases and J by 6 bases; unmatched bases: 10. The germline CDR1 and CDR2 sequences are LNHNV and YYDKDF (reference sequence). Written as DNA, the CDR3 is TGTGCCACCAGCAATCGGGACAGGGAGCTGGGTCAGCCCCAGCATTTT. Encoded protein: CATSNRDRELGQPQHF.

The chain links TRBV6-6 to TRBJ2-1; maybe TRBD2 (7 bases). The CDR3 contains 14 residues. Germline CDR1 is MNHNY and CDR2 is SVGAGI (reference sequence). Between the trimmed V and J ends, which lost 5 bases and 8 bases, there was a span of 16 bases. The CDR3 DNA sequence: TGTGCCAGCAGTGTTGGGGGGGCCCGCGATGAGCAGTTCTTC. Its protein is CASSVGGARDEQFF.

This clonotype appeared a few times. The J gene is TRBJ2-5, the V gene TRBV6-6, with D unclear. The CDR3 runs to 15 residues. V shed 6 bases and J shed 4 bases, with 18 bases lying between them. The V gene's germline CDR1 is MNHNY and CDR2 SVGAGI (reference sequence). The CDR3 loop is CASRARAIPTETQYF. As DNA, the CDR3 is TGTGCCAGCAGAGCCCGGGCCATTCCTACAGAGACCCAGTACTTC.

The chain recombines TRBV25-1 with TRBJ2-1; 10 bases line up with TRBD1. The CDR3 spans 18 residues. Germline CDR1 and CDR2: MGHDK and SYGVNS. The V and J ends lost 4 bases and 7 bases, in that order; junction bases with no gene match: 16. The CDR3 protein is CASSVTRGSGTGANEQFF. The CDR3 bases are TGTGCCAGCAGTGTAACGAGGGGGTCCGGGACAGGGGCTAATGAGCAGTTCTTC. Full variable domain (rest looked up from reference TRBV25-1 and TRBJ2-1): EADIYQTPRYLVIGTGKKITLECSQTMGHDKMYWYQQDPGMELHLIHYSYGVNSTEKGDLSSESTVSRIRTEHFPLTLESARPSHTSQYLCASSVTRGSGTGANEQFFGPGTRLTVL.